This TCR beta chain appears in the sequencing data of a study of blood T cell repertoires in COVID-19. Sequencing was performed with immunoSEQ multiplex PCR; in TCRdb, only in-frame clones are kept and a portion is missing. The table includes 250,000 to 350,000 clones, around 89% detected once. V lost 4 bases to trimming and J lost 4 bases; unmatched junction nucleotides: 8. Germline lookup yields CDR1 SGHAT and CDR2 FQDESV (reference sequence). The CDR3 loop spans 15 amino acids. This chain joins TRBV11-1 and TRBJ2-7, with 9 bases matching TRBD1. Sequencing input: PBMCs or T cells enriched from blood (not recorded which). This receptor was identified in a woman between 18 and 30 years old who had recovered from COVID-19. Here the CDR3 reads CASSSGQGTGYEQYF. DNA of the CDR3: TGTGCCAGCAGCTCAGGACAGGGGACGGGGTACGAGCAGTACTTC.